The sequence of this TCR beta chain was determined in a study of spatial heterogeneity in lung cancer. This clonotype was counted ten times or more. All TCR cDNA molecules were individually tagged with a unique molecular identifier. A single record per CDR3 protein comes from TCRdb applying MiXCR to the 5' RACE reads. This sample has 24,000 or so distinct CDR3 sequences, with approximately 3.3% found just once. As to time point: sample taken at primary tumor resection. Tumor, nontumor lung or frozen PBMC supplied whole RNA that was sequenced unsorted. A total of approximately 69 untreated early-stage non-small cell lung cancer patients served as donors. CDR1 SGHAT and CDR2 FQNNGV come from the germline V gene. Trimming shortened V by 1 base and J by 5 bases, and 9 bases separated the two germline ends. This CDR3 spans 15 amino acids.

This chain links TRBV11-2 with TRBJ2-6, with unresolved D. The receptor was isolated from a female donor with early-stage non-small cell lung cancer. Sample: PBMCs, taken at surgery. CDR3 in amino acids: CASSLGASWANVLTF. The CDR3 nucleotides read TGTGCCAGCAGCTTAGGAGCCAGCTGGGCCAACGTCCTGACTTTC.